This T cell receptor (beta chain) was sequenced in a study of PD-1 blockade in classical Hodgkin lymphoma. Each patient experienced a relapse that followed autologous stem cell transplantation, and brentuximab vedotin exposure varied. From thawed PBMCs, CD4+ T cells were purified using magnetic negative selection. Profiling relied on immunoSEQ multiplex PCR, and the TCRdb table lists in-frame clones only, not all of them. The sample includes roughly 8,100 clones, just over 85% of them seen just once. Germline CDR1 reads MDHEN; CDR2 reads SYDVKM. The CDR3 consists of 16 residues. J gave up 0 bases and V 8 bases, and 10 bases lay outside the gene matches.

The chain combines TRBV28 with TRBJ2-1; TRBD2 agrees at 7 bases. The TCR comes from a human donor with classical Hodgkin lymphoma. The sample consisted of CD4+ T cells from blood, taken at baseline. The CDR3 here is CASLYLGGSSYNEQFF. The CDR3 DNA reads as TGTGCCAGCCTTTACCTGGGAGGGAGCTCCTACAATGAGCAGTTCTTC.